The T cell receptor (beta chain) described here comes from a study of CDR3 diversity in severe acne. This clonotype was found a few times. TCRdb called the PCR reads again in MiXCR, with one record for every CDR3 protein. The profile covers tens of thousands of distinct CDR3 sequences, with over 40% appearing a single time and roughly an eighth taken by the ten largest. CDR3 length: 16 residues. V was pared by 1 base and J by 1 base, with 13 bases between. Germline V CDR1 and CDR2: SEHNR, FQNEAQ (reference sequence). V gene TRBV7-9 combines with J gene TRBJ1-1; D is perhaps TRBD1 (5 bases). Input material: blood. The TCR was taken from a male donor in good health, without acne. CDR3 sequence (DNA): TGTGCCAGCAGCTTAGGGGGGAGCAGGGAGAACACTGAAGCTTTCTTT. It specifies CASSLGGSRENTEAFF.